This TCR beta chain derives from a study of blood T cell repertoires in COVID-19. Across the whole study: Acute and convalescent COVID-19 samples came from the United States, Italy and Spain. T cells, B-cell-depleted T cells, or PBMCs supplied cDNA or gDNA.

Original analysis: Quantification of nucleated cells was approximated via reference gene primer amplification. TCRdb keeps only in-frame clones here, not all; method: immunoSEQ multiplex PCR. The DNA was the basis for D and trimming; V, J and clone size are from that table. Among roughly 200,000 clones listed, around nine tenths were seen once. Germline V gene data show CDR1 as SGHNT and CDR2 as YENEEA. This CDR3 is 13 amino acids long. Trimming left V 5 bases short and J 2 bases short, with 9 bases between. Sequencing was done on a sample of peripheral blood. The chain is built from TRBV11-3 and TRBJ1-1; D is unclear. The receptor's source is a woman aged 40 to 55 who had recovered from COVID-19. CDR3 sequence reads: CASSAGFNTEAFF. CDR3 bases: TGTGCCAGCAGCGCGGGATTTAACACTGAAGCTTTCTTT.